What follows are 25 T cell receptor beta chains derived from one specimen sequenced in a study of T cell responses to AZD1222 COVID-19 vaccine. The repertoire was sequenced with immunoSEQ multiplex PCR; TCRdb's copy has only in-frame clones and lacks some. The sample shows about 130,000 clones, just over 90% of them seen only once. The sequencing used peripheral blood, collected on day 0 of AZD1222 vaccination. Source of these receptors: an adult in good health.

The rearrangement links TRBV6-5 to TRBJ2-1, with D unresolved. The CDR3 runs 13 residues. V shed 5 bases and J shed 0 bases, with 5 bases lying between them. Germline lookup yields CDR1 MNHEY and CDR2 SVGAGI. CDR3 sequence (DNA): TGTGCCAGCAGTCGTGGCTCCTACAATGAGCAGTTCTTC. It translates to CASSRGSYNEQFF.

The rearrangement joins TRBV7-2 to TRBJ1-6; D is unresolved. Germline assignment: CDR1 SGHTA and CDR2 FQGNSA. Trimming left V 5 bases short and J 9 bases short, with 20 bases between. CDR3 size: 16 residues. The CDR3, as DNA: TGTGCCAGCAGCCTCATCGGACGGGCCGACCTTTCACCCCTCCACTTT. Translation gives CASSLIGRADLSPLHF.

The gene calls are TRBV2 and TRBJ2-7; TRBD1 matches at 11 bases. Germline CDR1 reads SNHLY; CDR2 reads FYNNEI. The CDR3 contains 15 residues. V lost 2 bases and J lost 3; bases outside the gene matches: 3. This chain's CDR3 is CASSEWDRGIYEQYF. CDR3 coding DNA: TGTGCCAGCAGTGAATGGGACAGGGGGATCTACGAGCAGTACTTC.

The chain links TRBV3-1 (or the pseudogene TRBV3-2) to TRBJ1-1; D gene ambiguous. Germline CDR1 is LGHDT and CDR2 is YNNKEL (reference sequence). Between the trimmed V and J ends, which lost 2 bases and 3 bases, there was a span of 10 bases. CDR3 length: 14 amino acids. The CDR3 region has the DNA TGTGCCAGCAGCCAAAGGAGTAGGGACACTGAAGCTTTCTTT. Translation: CASSQRSRDTEAFF.

The chain links TRBV5-1 to TRBJ2-5; a weak D match, TRBD2 (5 bases). Between the trimmed V and J ends, which lost 4 bases and 2 bases, there was a span of 12 bases. This CDR3 spans 14 amino acids. The germline CDR1 and CDR2 sequences are SGHRS and YFSETQ. CDR3 nucleotide sequence: TGCGCCAGCAGCGTCACAGCGGCTCAAGAGACCCAGTACTTC. Its protein is CASSVTAAQETQYF.

The chain has TRBV15 and TRBJ2-3; possible D gene TRBD2, 6 bases. Trimming shortened V by 1 base and J by 1 base, and 12 bases separated the two germline ends. CDR3 length: 16 residues. Germline assignment: CDR1 LNHNV and CDR2 YYDKDF (reference sequence). CDR3 residues: CATSRVTGGGTDTQYF. The CDR3 DNA sequence: TGTGCCACCAGCAGAGTGACCGGCGGGGGCACAGATACGCAGTATTTT.

The chain joins TRBV5-1 to TRBJ2-2, with 7 bases aligning to TRBD1. The junction had 3 bases not matched to a gene; V was cut back by 3 bases and J by 7 bases. The CDR3 runs to 13 residues. Germline V gives CDR1 SGHRS, CDR2 YFSETQ. This chain's CDR3 is CASSWTGDGELFF. In DNA, the CDR3 is TGCGCCAGCAGCTGGACAGGCGACGGGGAGCTGTTTTTT.

This sequence joins TRBV5-6 and TRBJ1-2, with 7 bases aligning to TRBD1. Unmatched junction bases numbered 8, after V lost 5 bases and J lost 4 bases. Germline-derived CDR1 and CDR2 are SGHDT and YYEEEE. The CDR3 has 14 amino acids. CDR3 in amino acids: CASRIDRATYGYTF. The CDR3 region has the DNA TGTGCCAGCAGAATCGACAGGGCCACCTATGGCTACACCTTC.

The chain is built from TRBV10-3 and TRBJ1-5; D may be TRBD1 (5 bases). CDR3 size: 14 residues. Germline assignment: CDR1 ENHRY and CDR2 SYGVKD. Deletions cut 4 bases from V and 3 bases from J, with 10 bases between. The CDR3 sequence is CAISGDRTNQPQHF. The CDR3 nucleotides read TGTGCCATCAGTGGGGACCGAACCAATCAGCCCCAGCATTTT.

The V call is TRBV4-1, the J call TRBJ2-1, with D tentatively TRBD1 or TRBD2 (6 bases each). Trimming left V 4 bases short and J 4 bases short, with 17 bases between. Germline V lookup: CDR1 MGHRA, CDR2 YSYEKL. This CDR3 region has 16 residues. The CDR3 loop reads CASSPGGWGLYNEQFF. The DNA of the CDR3 is TGCGCCAGCAGCCCAGGAGGGTGGGGGCTTTACAATGAGCAGTTCTTC.

The rearrangement uses TRBV6-2 or TRBV6-3 and TRBJ1-1; tentative D call: TRBD1 (5 bases). The CDR3 extends over 15 amino acids. With 5 bases removed from V and 4 bases from J, the gap between germline ends came to 17 bases. Germline loops: CDR1 MNHEY, CDR2 SVGEGT. The DNA for the CDR3 is TGTGCCAGCAGTCCGGGGCTCCAACGAAGCACTGAAGCTTTCTTT. Translating it yields CASSPGLQRSTEAFF.

In its sample, this clone was seen once. The chain recombines TRBV7-9 with TRBJ1-3; TRBD1 agrees at 7 bases. With V trimmed by 10 bases and J by 6 bases, 9 bases remained unmatched. Germline V gene sequence: CDR1 SEHNR, CDR2 FQNEAQ (reference sequence). The CDR3 is 13 amino acids. CDR3 in amino acids: CATPGTALNTIYF. CDR3 DNA sequence: TGTGCCACCCCCGGGACAGCGCTAAACACCATATATTTT.

The chain has TRBV7-9 and TRBJ1-1; D not certain. The CDR3 has 12 amino acids. Germline V gene lookup returns CDR1 SEHNR and CDR2 FQNEAQ (reference sequence). V gave up 9 bases and J gave up 4 bases, with 12 bases separating them. The CDR3: CASMLLATEAFF. The CDR3 DNA reads as TGTGCCAGTATGTTGCTGGCCACTGAAGCTTTCTTT.

This chain links TRBV18 with TRBJ2-7, with D tentatively TRBD2 (5 bases). Trimming pared 0 bases from V and 4 bases from J, leaving 10 bases between. CDR3 length: 14 residues. CDR1 KGHSH and CDR2 LQKENI come from the germline V gene. CDR3 in amino acids: CASSPPPGTYEQYF. For the CDR3, the DNA is TGTGCCAGCTCACCACCGCCGGGAACTTACGAGCAGTACTTC.

The chain carries TRBV4-3 and TRBJ1-1; 8 bases map to TRBD1. Unmatched junction bases numbered 2, after V lost 6 bases and J lost 8 bases. The CDR3 totals 11 residues. Looked up from germline, CDR1 is LGHNA and CDR2 is YSLEER. This chain's CDR3 is CASRGQAEAFF. In nucleotides, the CDR3 is TGCGCCAGCAGGGGACAGGCCGAAGCTTTCTTT.

The V gene is TRBV7-9, the J gene TRBJ2-3, with D tentatively TRBD1 (6 bases). This CDR3 region has 13 residues. Deletions cut 0 bases from V and 11 bases from J, with 12 bases between. CDR1 is SEHNR, CDR2 FQNEAQ, per germline (reference sequence). The CDR3 bases are TGTGCCAGCAGCTTAGCGGGGGCTACGGTGCAGTATTTT. Its translation is CASSLAGATVQYF.

The chain carries TRBV7-8 and TRBJ1-2; 8 nucleotides align to TRBD1. CDR1 is SGHVS, CDR2 FQNEAQ, per germline. V was pared by 1 base and J by 7 bases, with 8 bases of the junction left unmatched. The CDR3 is made up of 15 amino acids. DNA of the CDR3: TGTGCCAGCAGCTTAGTGGACAGGGCCAAGGGTGGCTACACCTTC. It is translated as CASSLVDRAKGGYTF.

The J gene is TRBJ2-1, the V gene TRBV7-2; D remains ambiguous. V lost 2 bases, J lost 10 bases, and 18 bases lay in between. This CDR3 is 15 amino acids long. CDR1 SGHTA and CDR2 FQGNSA come from the germline V gene. The CDR3 is CASSLMSISPLEQFF. The CDR3 region has the DNA TGTGCCAGCAGCTTAATGAGCATCTCGCCCCTCGAGCAGTTCTTC.

The rearrangement uses TRBV25-1 and TRBJ2-1, with D unresolved. The germline V gene has CDR1 MGHDK and CDR2 SYGVNS. This CDR3 has 12 residues. V was trimmed by 1 base and J by 6 bases, leaving 4 bases between them. CDR3 nucleotide sequence: TGTGCCAGCAGTGAATTGATCAATGAGCAGTTCTTC. It specifies CASSELINEQFF.

The V call is TRBV7-8, the J call TRBJ2-5; the D gene is possibly TRBD2 (5 bases). The CDR3 is 12 amino acids. V lost 5 bases to trimming and J lost 5 bases, with 9 bases between them. The germline V gene has CDR1 SGHVS and CDR2 FQNEAQ. The CDR3 is CASSPGFETQYF. The CDR3 coding sequence is TGTGCCAGCAGCCCGGGATTCGAGACCCAGTACTTC.

The rearrangement uses TRBV6-5 and TRBJ2-5, with a possible D match to TRBD2 (6 bases). CDR3 length: 14 residues. The germline V and J ends were trimmed by 8 bases and 5 bases, with 18 bases remaining between them. Germline CDR1 MNHEY, CDR2 SVGAGI. The CDR3 loop is CASRGDPAGETQYF. The CDR3 nucleotides read TGTGCCAGCCGAGGCGATCCGGCGGGGGAGACCCAGTACTTC.

The rearrangement links TRBV11-2 to TRBJ2-2; 7 bases fit TRBD2. This CDR3 spans 15 amino acids. CDR1 and CDR2 from the germline V gene are SGHAT and FQNNGV. V shed 5 bases and J 4 bases; nucleotides not matched to a gene: 7. For the CDR3, the DNA is TGTGCCAGCAGCCCGAGCGGGGTGAGCACCGGGGAGCTGTTTTTT. It is translated as CASSPSGVSTGELFF. Combining the CDR3 with reference TRBV11-2 and TRBJ2-2 gives the whole variable domain EAGVAQSPRYKIIEKRQSVAFWCNPISGHATLYWYQQILGQGPKLLIQFQNNGVVDDSQLPKDRFSAERLKGVDSTLKIQPAKLEDSAVYLCASSPSGVSTGELFFGEGSRLTVL.

V usage is TRBV9 and J usage is TRBJ1-3, with 10 nucleotides matching TRBD1. J was trimmed by 6 bases and V by 3 bases; bases with no gene match: 3. The CDR3 spans 14 residues. Germline V gene sequence: CDR1 SGDLS, CDR2 YYNGEE. The CDR3: CASSAGQGENTIYF. In DNA form, the CDR3 reads TGTGCCAGCAGCGCCGGACAGGGGGAAAACACCATATATTTT.

V is TRBV18 and J is TRBJ1-1; D is perhaps TRBD1 (6 bases). The CDR3 covers 16 residues. The V gene's germline CDR1 is KGHSH and CDR2 LQKENI. The V end was cut by 4 bases, the J end by 1 base, with 16 bases between. The CDR3 bases are TGTGCCAGCTCACTTCTTAGGGACACTCAGAACACTGAAGCTTTCTTT. Amino acids: CASSLLRDTQNTEAFF.

This clone was seen more than once but under ten times. This chain joins TRBV6-1 and TRBJ2-3, with 9 nucleotides matching TRBD2. The CDR3 covers 16 residues. V lost 3 bases to trimming and J lost 3 bases; unmatched junction nucleotides: 7. The germline V gene encodes CDR1 MNHNS and CDR2 SASEGT. Here the CDR3 DNA reads TGTGCCAGCAGTGACGGGGCGGGGGGGCTGACAGATACGCAGTATTTT. Translation: CASSDGAGGLTDTQYF.